One T cell receptor beta chain is described in this entry. Its antigen is currently unknown. TCR beta CDR3 regions were amplified from RNA. The primer set for the first-round RT-PCR of the TCR CDR3 was HTBI. TCRdb redid the calling of the multiplex PCR reads with MiXCR, one entry per CDR3 protein. This sample has under 450,000 distinct CDR3 sequences, with 15% to 19% found just once. This entry is derived from a study of T cells in Graves' hyperthyroidism and ophthalmopathy. Points from the study as a whole: Separation of ophthalmopathy from stable hyperthyroidism was achieved by a 13 V-J model. Blood also showed most of the thyroid clonotypes that were expanded above 0.001.

The CDR3 length is 16 residues. CDR1 is ENHRY and CDR2 is SYGVKD in the germline V gene. The V end was cut by 5 bases, the J end by 7 bases, with 21 bases between. Clinical symptoms, serum thyroxine, TRAb, thyroid ultrasound and orbital computed tomography informed diagnoses. The receptor's source is a woman under 30 with Graves' hyperthyroidism. V and J are TRBV10-3 and TRBJ1-3; D remains unclear. Specimen: blood. CDR3 loop: CAISSPDTKIRNTIYF. DNA of the CDR3: TGTGCCATCAGTTCACCCGACACAAAAATTCGGAACACCATATATTTT.